The 7 T cell receptor beta chains below were found in one sample sequenced in a study of blood T cell repertoires in COVID-19 (dated by TCRdb to the early 2020s). Library prep was done by the immunoSEQ multiplex PCR assay. TCRdb mirrors the immuneACCESS table, restricted to in-frame sequences. Some clones are absent from its copies; in checked studies, under half trace to an unresolved V gene, and the reason for the others is unknown. Within this sample are about 200,000 clones, with more than 75% of them counted one time only. The leading ten clones occupy 9.5% to 15% of the sample. The specimen was peripheral blood. These receptors were obtained from a human donor in a cohort sampled during active COVID-19.

The chain combines TRBV12-3 or TRBV12-4 with TRBJ1-2, with D unclear. V was cut by 3 bases and J by 4 bases, with 9 bases left in between. This CDR3 has 13 amino acids. The CDR3 is CASSLAASYGYTF. The CDR3 region has the DNA TGTGCCAGCAGTTTGGCGGCAAGCTATGGCTACACCTTC.

The chain employs TRBV3-1 (or the pseudogene TRBV3-2) and TRBJ1-1; 10 bases are shared with TRBD1. Germline V gene lookup returns CDR1 LGHDT and CDR2 YNNKEL (reference sequence). The CDR3 has 16 amino acids. The junction had 6 bases not matched to a gene; V was cut back by 4 bases and J by 1 base. The CDR3 loop is CASSLRTGGGNTEAFF. Here the CDR3 DNA reads TGTGCCAGCAGCCTACGGACAGGGGGGGGGAACACTGAAGCTTTCTTT.

The chain uses TRBV15 and TRBJ2-1; 8 bases line up with TRBD2. The germline CDR1 and CDR2 sequences are LNHNV and YYDKDF (reference sequence). The CDR3 extends over 14 amino acids. J lost 8 bases, V lost 4 bases, and 7 bases had no gene match. As DNA, the CDR3 is TGTGCCACCAGCACGGGACTAGGAACTGATGAGCAGTTCTTC. Amino acids: CATSTGLGTDEQFF.

This rearrangement joins TRBV11-2 to TRBJ2-5; 7 bases fit TRBD1. CDR1 SGHAT and CDR2 FQNNGV come from the germline V gene. The CDR3 runs to 14 residues. After removal of 4 bases from V and 2 bases from J, the junction contained 4 bases not matched to a gene. As DNA, the CDR3 is TGTGCCAGCAGCTCCGGGACAGTACAAGAGACCCAGTACTTC. As protein: CASSSGTVQETQYF.

The chain links TRBV24-1 to TRBJ2-7, with D possibly TRBD1 on 6 matching bases. From germline, CDR1 is KGHDR and CDR2 SFDVKD. V was shortened by 6 bases and J by 5 bases, with 10 bases between the two germline ends. The CDR3 sequence is 12 residues long. For the CDR3, the DNA is TGTGCCACCAGTTTGGGGGCCAACGAGCAGTACTTC. It codes for CATSLGANEQYF.

The chain carries TRBV4-2 and TRBJ2-3; possibly TRBD2 for D (6 bases). V gave up 5 bases and J gave up 2 bases, with 17 bases separating them. The CDR3 is 16 amino acids. Per germline, CDR1 LGHNA and CDR2 YNFKEQ. The chain's CDR3 is CASSSYRDSYTDTQYF. CDR3 coding DNA: TGTGCCAGCAGCAGCTACCGGGACTCCTACACAGATACGCAGTATTTT.

The V call is TRBV6-5, the J call TRBJ2-2; the match to TRBD1 covers 7 bases. CDR3 length: 15 amino acids. Germline V gene lookup returns CDR1 MNHEY and CDR2 SVGAGI. Trimming cost V 4 bases and J 1 base; bases outside gene matches: 3. CDR3 nucleotide sequence: TGTGCCAGCAGTTGGGACAGAAAGAACACCGGGGAGCTGTTTTTT. Amino acid sequence: CASSWDRKNTGELFF.